The present T cell receptor (beta chain) was sequenced within a study of T-cell reconstitution after alpha-beta-depleted transplantation in children. General study findings and limits: At around two months after transplant, the alpha-beta T cells were reportedly derived from several hundred expanded clones that came from non-depleted graft cells. It was surviving recipient T cells and thymic progenitors that gave some patients high TCRbeta diversity at day 60. T cells produced anew were the main source of T-cell counts and diversity one year after transplant.

Comment on this clonotype: Its target is not known.

Researchers prepared the TCRbeta library using unique molecular identifiers, the study reports. In TCRdb, the PCR reads were re-called with MiXCR into one record per CDR3 protein. This sample carries about 1,000,000 distinct CDR3 sequences, 25% to 35% of them seen once, and the ten largest clones take about 28%. Trimming pared 6 bases from V and 3 bases from J, leaving 20 bases between. Germline CDR1 reads MNHEY; CDR2 reads SMNVEV (reference sequence). The CDR3 is 17 residues long. V gene TRBV27 combines with J gene TRBJ2-2, with D tentatively TRBD2 (5 bases). The sequenced sample was PBMCs, mostly from graft donor cells, obtained 360 days after TCRalphabeta/CD19-depleted stem cell transplant. The source is a boy in the first two years of life who had a stem cell transplant for SCID, so the T cells may come from the graft donor. The CDR3 reads CASSLRADAGYTGELFF. The CDR3 bases are TGTGCCAGCAGCCTGAGGGCAGACGCCGGGTACACCGGGGAGCTGTTTTTT.